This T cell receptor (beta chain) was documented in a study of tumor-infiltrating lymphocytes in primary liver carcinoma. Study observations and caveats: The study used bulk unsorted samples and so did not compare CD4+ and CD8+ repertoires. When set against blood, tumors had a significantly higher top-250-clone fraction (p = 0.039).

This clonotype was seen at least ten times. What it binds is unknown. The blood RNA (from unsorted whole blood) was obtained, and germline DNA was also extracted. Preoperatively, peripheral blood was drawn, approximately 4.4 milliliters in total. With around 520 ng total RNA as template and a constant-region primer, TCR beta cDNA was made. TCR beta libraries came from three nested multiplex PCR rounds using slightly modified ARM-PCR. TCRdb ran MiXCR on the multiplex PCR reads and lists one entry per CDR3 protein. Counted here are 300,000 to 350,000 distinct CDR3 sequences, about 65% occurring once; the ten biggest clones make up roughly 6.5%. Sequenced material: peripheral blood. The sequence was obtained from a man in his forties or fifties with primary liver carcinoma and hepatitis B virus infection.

The CDR3 DNA reads as TGTGCCAGCAGCTTAGGACAGGGGGGGATCTACGAGCAGTACTTC. This encodes CASSLGQGGIYEQYF. This chain uses TRBV11-1 with TRBJ2-7; 9 nucleotides align to TRBD1. V lost 1 base and J lost 3; bases outside the gene matches: 4. CDR3 length equals 15 residues. CDR1 SGHAT and CDR2 FQDESV come from the germline V gene (reference sequence).